This record covers a single TCR beta chain. The protocol was immunoSEQ multiplex PCR, while the TCRdb copy is restricted to in-frame clones and leaves out a portion. The data hold more than 200,000 clones, with more than 70% observed a single time. This specimen comes from a study of blood T cell repertoires in COVID-19. Study-wide background: T cells, B-cell-depleted T cells, or PBMCs supplied cDNA or gDNA.

Trimming pared 5 bases from V and 0 bases from J, leaving 15 bases between. Germline loops: CDR1 SGHAT, CDR2 FQDESV (reference sequence). The CDR3 consists of 16 residues. The J gene is TRBJ2-3, the V gene TRBV11-1, with D perhaps TRBD2 (5 bases). The source material was PBMCs or T cells enriched from blood (not recorded which). This clonotype was obtained from a woman aged 40 to 50 with acute COVID-19. The CDR3: CASSNEGLLSTDTQYF. CDR3 bases: TGTGCCAGCAGCAACGAGGGTCTACTAAGCACAGATACGCAGTATTTT.